A selection of T cell receptor beta chains follows, all from one sample in a study of shared clonotypes between healthy human individuals. Profiled with immunoSEQ multiplex PCR; TCRdb holds only in-frame clones, not every one. The data show around 2.5 million clones, with roughly 93% seen just once and roughly 0.39% held by the top ten. Source material: naive CD4+ T cells from PBMCs. All receptors come from a man aged 18 to 30 in good health. Some clones in this sample may be carry-over from other donors' samples. Each CDR3 is given with its conserved first and last residue. D genes are given only for firm matches. The size field is filled for only some rows; it gives once, few, many or a size class.

TRBV5-1	-	-	TRBJ2-7	CASSFLSTGYEQYF	TGCGCCAGCAGCTTCCTTAGCACCGGCTACGAGCAGTACTTC
TRBV18	-	-	TRBJ2-1	CASSPPWTTNEQFF	TGTGCCAGCTCACCACCTTGGACCACCAATGAGCAGTTCTTC
TRBV15	-	-	TRBJ2-1	CATSSPNKRNNEQFF	TGTGCCACCAGCAGCCCCAATAAGAGGAACAATGAGCAGTTCTTC
TRBV11-2	-	-	TRBJ2-5	CASSFRPPRAAQETQYF	TGTGCCAGCAGCTTCCGTCCTCCTAGGGCGGCACAAGAGACCCAGTACTTC
TRBV2	-	-	TRBJ1-5	CASTDTGSNQPQHF	TGTGCCAGCACGGATACAGGGAGCAATCAGCCCCAGCATTTT
TRBV28	TRBD1	-	TRBJ2-5	CASSSQPGKSGQGGIRETQYF	TGTGCCAGCAGTTCCCAACCTGGAAAATCGGGACAGGGGGGTATCAGGGAGACCCAGTACTTC
TRBV5-6	-	-	TRBJ2-7	CASSLSGTPNAYEQYF	TGTGCCAGCAGCTTATCCGGGACACCGAACGCCTACGAGCAGTACTTC
TRBV28	TRBD1	-	TRBJ2-7	CASSTPGTGPPEQYF	TGTGCCAGCAGTACTCCCGGGACAGGTCCCCCCGAGCAGTACTTC
TRBV5-1	-	once	TRBJ2-2	CASSLGFVAENTGELFF	TGCGCCAGCAGCTTGGGTTTCGTTGCGGAGAACACCGGGGAGCTGTTTTTT
TRBV28	-	-	TRBJ2-7	CASSLMPYEQYF	TGTGCCAGCAGTTTAATGCCCTACGAGCAGTACTTC
TRBV28	-	-	TRBJ1-1	CASRSSWGGNTEAFF	TGTGCCAGCAGATCCTCGTGGGGGGGGAACACTGAAGCTTTCTTT
TRBV18	-	-	TRBJ1-4	CASSPRFLATNEKLFF	TGTGCCAGCTCACCCCGTTTCCTAGCAACTAATGAAAAACTGTTTTTT
TRBV19	-	-	TRBJ1-2	CASSLGGAHYGYTF	TGTGCCAGTAGCCTAGGGGGGGCCCACTATGGCTACACCTTC
TRBV27	TRBD2	-	TRBJ2-7	CASSNRDYTYEQYF	TGTGCCAGCAGTAACCGGGACTATACCTACGAGCAGTACTTC
TRBV2	-	-	TRBJ2-7	CASSEFGRVGFYEQYF	TGTGCCAGCAGTGAATTTGGACGGGTCGGGTTCTACGAGCAGTACTTC
TRBV6-1	-	-	TRBJ1-2	CASSDSHYGYTF	TGTGCCAGCAGTGACAGCCACTATGGCTACACCTTC
TRBV27	TRBD1	-	TRBJ1-1	CASSRDRVTGTEAFF	TGTGCCAGCAGCCGGGACAGGGTAACGGGCACTGAAGCTTTCTTT
TRBV5-5	-	-	TRBJ1-5	CASSLVVSNQPQHF	TGTGCCAGCAGCTTGGTCGTTAGCAATCAGCCCCAGCATTTT
TRBV6-6	-	-	TRBJ2-1	CASSYLAGRTYNEQFF	TGTGCCAGCAGTTACTTAGCAGGGAGGACCTACAATGAGCAGTTCTTC
TRBV6-6	-	-	TRBJ1-1	CASSRPPEAFF	TGTGCCAGCAGCCGCCCTCCTGAAGCTTTCTTT
TRBV7-3	-	-	TRBJ2-5	CATNVPGAGETQYF	TGTGCCACCAACGTTCCAGGGGCTGGGGAGACCCAGTACTTC
TRBV9	-	few	TRBJ1-1	CASSGPGLWNTEAFF	TGTGCCAGCAGCGGGCCGGGACTTTGGAACACTGAAGCTTTCTTT
TRBV10-3	-	-	TRBJ1-1	CAISESTLGAGVTEAFF	TGTGCCATCAGTGAGTCGACCTTAGGGGCAGGGGTCACTGAAGCTTTCTTT
TRBV10-1	TRBD2	once	TRBJ2-7	CASSGRAGADEQYF	TGCGCCAGCAGTGGACGCGCGGGAGCCGACGAGCAGTACTTC
TRBV28	-	-	TRBJ1-2	CASSEAGNYGYTF	TGTGCCAGCTCCGAGGCCGGTAACTATGGCTACACCTTC
TRBV27	-	once	TRBJ2-2	CASSFQSRLVPGELFF	TGTGCCAGCAGTTTCCAATCAAGACTAGTCCCCGGGGAGCTGTTTTTT
TRBV30	-	few	TRBJ1-1	CAWSTGMNTEAFF	TGTGCCTGGAGTACAGGGATGAACACTGAAGCTTTCTTT
TRBV6-6	-	-	TRBJ2-1	CASTNGQILNNEQFF	TGTGCCAGCACCAACGGCCAAATTTTAAACAATGAGCAGTTCTTC
TRBV28	-	-	TRBJ2-7	CASSLAGTKTYEQYF	TGTGCCAGCAGTCTCGCCGGGACAAAGACCTACGAGCAGTACTTC
TRBV6-6	-	-	TRBJ1-1	CASSSRTEAFF	TGTGCCAGCAGTTCCCGGACTGAAGCTTTCTTT
TRBV27	-	once	TRBJ1-6	CASSLSSGALHF	TGTGCCAGCAGTTTATCCTCGGGGGCCCTCCACTTT
TRBV5-1	TRBD1	-	TRBJ2-2	CASSLQGANTGELFF	TGCGCCAGCAGCTTACAGGGGGCGAACACCGGGGAGCTGTTTTTT
TRBV5-4	TRBD2	-	TRBJ2-1	CASSFMSGSINGEQFF	TGTGCCAGCAGCTTTATGAGCGGGAGTATAAACGGTGAGCAGTTCTTC
TRBV28	-	-	TRBJ2-7	CASSSTRGPRVSYEQYF	TGTGCCAGCAGTTCGACCCGGGGGCCCCGAGTCTCATACGAGCAGTACTTC
TRBV29-1	TRBD1	once	TRBJ1-2	CSVQGQASSGYTF	TGCAGCGTGCAGGGACAGGCAAGTTCTGGCTACACCTTC
TRBV11-1	TRBD1	-	TRBJ1-2	CASSWEGTGTIF	TGTGCCAGCAGCTGGGAGGGGACAGGGACGATCTTC
TRBV6-1	TRBD2	-	TRBJ2-7	CASSEGLGRGVREQYF	TGTGCCAGCAGTGAAGGCCTGGGCCGGGGGGTGCGGGAGCAGTACTTC
TRBV5-4	TRBD1	-	TRBJ2-1	CASSSVRDRGLHEQFF	TGTGCCAGCAGCTCGGTAAGGGACAGGGGTCTCCATGAGCAGTTCTTC
TRBV28	TRBD2	once	TRBJ2-6	CASTDGSSGRAEGANVLTF	TGTGCCAGCACCGACGGGTCTAGCGGGAGGGCGGAAGGGGCCAACGTCCTGACTTTC
TRBV6-5	TRBD1	-	TRBJ1-6	CASRPPGQGNSPLHF	TGTGCCAGCAGACCTCCGGGACAGGGAAATTCACCCCTCCACTTT